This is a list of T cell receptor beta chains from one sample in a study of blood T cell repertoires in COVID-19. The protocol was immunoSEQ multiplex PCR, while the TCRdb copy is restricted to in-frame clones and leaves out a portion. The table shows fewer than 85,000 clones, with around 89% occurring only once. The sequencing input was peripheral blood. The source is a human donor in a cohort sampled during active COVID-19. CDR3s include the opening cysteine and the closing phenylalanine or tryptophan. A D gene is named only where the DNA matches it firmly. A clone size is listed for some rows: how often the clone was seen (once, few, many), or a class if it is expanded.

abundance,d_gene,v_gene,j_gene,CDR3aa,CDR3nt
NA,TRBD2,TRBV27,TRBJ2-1,CASRTSGYYDEQFF,TGTGCCAGCAGAACTAGCGGGTATTACGATGAGCAGTTCTTC
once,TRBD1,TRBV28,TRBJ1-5,CASSGQGASQPQHF,TGTGCCAGCAGTGGACAGGGGGCAAGTCAGCCCCAGCATTTT
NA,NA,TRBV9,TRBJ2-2,CASSVGGLNTGELFF,TGTGCCAGCAGCGTAGGAGGTCTTAACACCGGGGAGCTGTTTTTT
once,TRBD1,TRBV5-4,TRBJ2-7,CASSRTGTGLHEQYF,TGTGCCAGCAGCCGGACCGGGACAGGACTCCACGAGCAGTACTTC
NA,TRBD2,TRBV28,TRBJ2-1,CASRHRTSGAYNEQFF,TGTGCCAGCAGACACCGGACTAGCGGGGCTTACAATGAGCAGTTCTTC
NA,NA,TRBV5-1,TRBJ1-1,CASSLEGGNTEAFF,TGCGCCAGCAGCTTGGAAGGGGGTAATACTGAAGCTTTCTTT
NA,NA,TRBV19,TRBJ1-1,CASSIDRAGKAFF,TGTGCCAGTAGTATAGATCGGGCAGGGAAAGCTTTCTTT
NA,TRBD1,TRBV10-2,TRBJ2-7,CASREPGTGPYEQYF,TGCGCCAGCAGAGAACCCGGGACAGGACCCTACGAGCAGTACTTC
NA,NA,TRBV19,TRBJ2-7,CASSDTGSSYEQYF,TGTGCCAGTAGCGACACAGGGTCCTCCTACGAGCAGTACTTC
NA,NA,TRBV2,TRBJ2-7,CASIQIRRGEQYF,TGTGCCAGCATACAGATCCGCCGGGGAGAGCAGTACTTC
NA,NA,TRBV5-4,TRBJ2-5,CASSLGGAETQYF,TGTGCCAGCAGCCTGGGAGGAGCGGAGACCCAGTACTTC
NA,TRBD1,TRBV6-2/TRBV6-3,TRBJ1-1,CASSTQGAFRTEAFF,TGTGCCAGCAGTACCCAGGGGGCGTTTCGAACTGAAGCTTTCTTT
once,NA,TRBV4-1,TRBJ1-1,CASSLQRNTEAFF,TGCGCCAGCAGCCTACAGAGGAACACTGAAGCTTTCTTT
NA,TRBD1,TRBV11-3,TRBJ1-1,CASSPGGLNTEAFF,TGTGCCAGCAGTCCAGGGGGACTGAACACTGAAGCTTTCTTT
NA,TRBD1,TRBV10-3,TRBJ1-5,CAISESKQGGQPQHF,TGTGCCATCAGTGAGTCGAAACAGGGGGGACAGCCCCAGCATTTT
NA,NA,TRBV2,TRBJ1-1,CASSDGRETEAFF,TGTGCCAGCAGTGACGGTCGAGAAACTGAAGCTTTCTTT
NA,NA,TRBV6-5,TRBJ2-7,CASSYGRGYEQYF,TGTGCCAGCAGTTACGGTCGGGGGTACGAGCAGTACTTC
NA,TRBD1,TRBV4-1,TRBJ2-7,CASSQDRDRGLPYEQYF,TGCGCCAGCAGCCAAGATCGGGACAGGGGATTACCCTACGAGCAGTACTTC
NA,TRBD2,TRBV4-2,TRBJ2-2,CASSQLAGDTGELFF,TGTGCCAGCAGCCAACTAGCGGGGGACACCGGGGAGCTGTTTTTT
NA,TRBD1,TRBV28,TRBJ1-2,CASRYLLRQGKSYGYTF,TGTGCCAGCAGGTACCTCCTTCGACAGGGAAAGAGCTATGGCTACACCTTC
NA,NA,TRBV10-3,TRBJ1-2,CATKDTPSYGYTF,TGTGCCACCAAGGACACCCCGAGCTATGGCTACACCTTC
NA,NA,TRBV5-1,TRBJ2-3,CASRVSGASTDTQYF,TGCGCCAGCCGTGTTAGTGGGGCGAGCACAGATACGCAGTATTTT
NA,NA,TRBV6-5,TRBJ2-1,CASSALNNEQFF,TGTGCCAGCAGCGCACTAAACAATGAGCAGTTCTTC
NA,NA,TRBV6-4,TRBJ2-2,CASSETGEYTGELFF,TGTGCCAGCAGTGAGACGGGGGAGTACACCGGGGAGCTGTTTTTT
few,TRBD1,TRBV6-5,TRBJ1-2,CASSRDSVRYGYTF,TGTGCCAGCAGCAGGGACAGTGTACGCTATGGCTACACCTTC
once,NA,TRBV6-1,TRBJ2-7,CASSKGHLLSSYEQYF,TGTGCCAGCAGTAAAGGACATCTCCTGAGCTCCTACGAGCAGTACTTC
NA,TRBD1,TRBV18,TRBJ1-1,CASSPELTGATGEAFF,TGTGCCAGCTCACCGGAATTGACAGGGGCCACGGGGGAAGCTTTCTTT
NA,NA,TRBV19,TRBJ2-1,CASSIAAERYNEQFF,TGTGCCAGTAGTATAGCAGCGGAGCGGTACAATGAGCAGTTCTTC
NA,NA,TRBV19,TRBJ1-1,CASNRMNTEAFF,TGTGCCAGTAACAGAATGAACACTGAAGCTTTCTTT
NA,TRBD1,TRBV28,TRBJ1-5,CASSMWDREIQPQHF,TGTGCCAGCAGTATGTGGGACAGGGAGATTCAGCCCCAGCATTTT
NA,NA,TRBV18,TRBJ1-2,CASSPDKGYGYTF,TGTGCCAGCTCTCCGGACAAAGGCTATGGCTACACCTTC
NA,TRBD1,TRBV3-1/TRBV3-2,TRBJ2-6,CASSLGTVPISGANVLTF,TGTGCCAGCAGCCTTGGGACAGTCCCCATCTCTGGGGCCAACGTCCTGACTTTC
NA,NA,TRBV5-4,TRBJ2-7,CATGRDSYEQYF,TGTGCCACCGGCCGGGACTCCTACGAGCAGTACTTC
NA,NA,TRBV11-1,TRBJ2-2,CASSKSRTLNTGELFF,TGTGCCAGCAGCAAATCCCGTACATTGAACACCGGGGAGCTGTTTTTT
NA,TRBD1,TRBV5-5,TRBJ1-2,CASSLDGQGARYGYTF,TGTGCCAGCAGCTTGGACGGACAGGGGGCTCGGTATGGCTACACCTTC
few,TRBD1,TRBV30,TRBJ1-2,CAWRGQGQGSYTF,TGTGCCTGGAGGGGGCAGGGACAGGGGAGCTACACCTTC
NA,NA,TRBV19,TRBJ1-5,CASSTTLQGVAGQPQHF,TGTGCCAGTAGTACCACGCTGCAGGGTGTAGCGGGTCAGCCCCAGCATTTT
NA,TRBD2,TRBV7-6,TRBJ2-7,CASSFASGSEQYF,TGTGCCAGCAGCTTCGCTAGCGGGAGTGAGCAGTACTTC
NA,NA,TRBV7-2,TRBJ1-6,CASSLVKGVKNSPLHF,TGTGCCAGCAGCTTAGTTAAGGGGGTGAAAAATTCACCCCTCCACTTT
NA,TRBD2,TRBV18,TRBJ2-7,CASSPADRGTSGMAYEQYF,TGTGCCAGCTCACCAGCTGACCGAGGGACTAGCGGGATGGCCTACGAGCAGTACTTC
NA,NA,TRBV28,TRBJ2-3,CASSLGTRGRGDTQYF,TGTGCCAGCAGTTTAGGTACCAGGGGACGGGGAGATACGCAGTATTTT
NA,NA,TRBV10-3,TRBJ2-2,CAVQGGANTGELFF,TGTGCTGTACAGGGGGGGGCGAACACCGGGGAGCTGTTTTTT
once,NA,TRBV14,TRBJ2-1,CASSQSGGSSYNEQFF,TGTGCCAGCAGCCAGTCCGGAGGTTCATCCTACAATGAGCAGTTCTTC
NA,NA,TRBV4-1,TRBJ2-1,CASSQETGWGDNEQFF,TGCGCCAGCAGCCAAGAGACAGGGTGGGGGGACAATGAGCAGTTCTTC
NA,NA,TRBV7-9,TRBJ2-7,CASSWGDRHYEQYF,TGTGCCAGCAGCTGGGGGGACAGACACTACGAGCAGTACTTC
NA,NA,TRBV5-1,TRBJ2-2,CASSLSYGSNTGELFF,TGCGCCAGCAGCTTGTCCTACGGTTCGAACACCGGGGAGCTGTTTTTT
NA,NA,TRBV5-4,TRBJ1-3,CASSSAPGAGNTIYF,TGTGCCAGCAGCTCGGCCCCAGGGGCTGGAAACACCATATATTTT
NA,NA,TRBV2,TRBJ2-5,CASSEGPGFRETQYF,TGTGCCAGCAGTGAAGGGCCAGGGTTTCGGGAGACCCAGTACTTC
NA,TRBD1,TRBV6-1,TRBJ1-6,CASSEIRGAQSPLHF,TGTGCCAGCAGTGAAATCAGGGGGGCACAATCACCCCTCCACTTT
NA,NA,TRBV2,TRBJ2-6,CASTWANVLTF,TGTGCCAGCACCTGGGCCAACGTCCTGACTTTC
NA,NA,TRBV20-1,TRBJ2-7,CSGLGTYEQYF,TGCAGCGGCCTAGGTACCTACGAGCAGTACTTC
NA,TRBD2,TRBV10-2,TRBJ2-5,CASSEFAGLAGTQYF,TGCGCCAGCAGTGAGTTCGCGGGACTAGCGGGGACCCAGTACTTC
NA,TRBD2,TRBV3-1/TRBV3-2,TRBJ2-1,CASSQAPGGGNEQFF,TGTGCCAGCAGCCAAGCACCTGGGGGGGGCAATGAGCAGTTCTTC
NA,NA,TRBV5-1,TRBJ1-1,CASSLSGDTEAFF,TGCGCCAGCAGCTTGAGCGGGGACACTGAAGCTTTCTTT